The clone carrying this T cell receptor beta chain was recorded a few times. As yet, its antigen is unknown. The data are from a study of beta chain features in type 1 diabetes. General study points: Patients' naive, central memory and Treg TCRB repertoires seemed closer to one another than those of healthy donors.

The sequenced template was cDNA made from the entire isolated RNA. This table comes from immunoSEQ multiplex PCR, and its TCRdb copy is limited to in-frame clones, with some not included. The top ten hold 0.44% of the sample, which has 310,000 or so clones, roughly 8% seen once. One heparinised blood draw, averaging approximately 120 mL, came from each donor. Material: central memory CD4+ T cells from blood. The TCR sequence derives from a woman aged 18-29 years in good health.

The CDR3 nucleotides are TGTGCCACCAGCAGAGGGAAGACGGCCAAGGGAGGTGAAAAACTGTTTTTT. It encodes CATSRGKTAKGGEKLFF. The V call is TRBV15, the J call TRBJ1-4; D gene uncertain. Trimming pared 1 base from V and 7 bases from J, leaving 19 bases between. The germline V gene has CDR1 LNHNV and CDR2 YYDKDF (reference sequence). The CDR3 runs to 17 residues.